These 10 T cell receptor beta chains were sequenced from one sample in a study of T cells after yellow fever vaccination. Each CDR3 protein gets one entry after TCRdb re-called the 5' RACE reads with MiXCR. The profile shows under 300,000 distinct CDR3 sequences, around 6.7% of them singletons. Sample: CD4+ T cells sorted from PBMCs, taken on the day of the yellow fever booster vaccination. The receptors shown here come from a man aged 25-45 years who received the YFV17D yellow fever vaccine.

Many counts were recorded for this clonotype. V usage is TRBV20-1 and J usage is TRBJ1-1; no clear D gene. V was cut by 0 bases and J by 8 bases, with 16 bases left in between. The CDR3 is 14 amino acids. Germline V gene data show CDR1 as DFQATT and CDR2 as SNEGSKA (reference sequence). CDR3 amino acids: CSAREGTAPIEAFF. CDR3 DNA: TGCAGTGCTAGAGAAGGTACAGCCCCGATAGAAGCTTTCTTT.

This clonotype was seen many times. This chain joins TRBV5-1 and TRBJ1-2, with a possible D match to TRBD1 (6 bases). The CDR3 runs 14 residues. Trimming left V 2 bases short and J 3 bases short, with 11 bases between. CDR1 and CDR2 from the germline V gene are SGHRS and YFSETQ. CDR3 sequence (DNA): TGCGCCAGCAGCTTAACGGGGGCAGACTATGGCTACACCTTC. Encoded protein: CASSLTGADYGYTF.

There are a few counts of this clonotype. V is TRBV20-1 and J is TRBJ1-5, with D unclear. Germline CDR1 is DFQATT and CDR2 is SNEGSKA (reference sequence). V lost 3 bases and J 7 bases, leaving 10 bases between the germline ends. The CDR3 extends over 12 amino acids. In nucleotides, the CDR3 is TGCAGTGCTAGGGCTAACCTCCAGCCCCAGCATTTT. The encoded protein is CSARANLQPQHF.

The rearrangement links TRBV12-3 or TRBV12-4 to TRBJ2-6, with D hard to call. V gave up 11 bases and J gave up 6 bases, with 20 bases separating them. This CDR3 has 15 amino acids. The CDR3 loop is CACPRRSRMANVLTF. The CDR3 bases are TGTGCCTGCCCACGGCGATCTCGCATGGCCAACGTCCTGACTTTC.

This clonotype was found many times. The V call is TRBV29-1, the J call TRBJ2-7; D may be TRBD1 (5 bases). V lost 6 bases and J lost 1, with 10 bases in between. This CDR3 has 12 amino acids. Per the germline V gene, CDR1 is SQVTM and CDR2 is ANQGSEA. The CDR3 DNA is TGCAGCGTATGGGGCGGTTCCTACGAGCAGTACTTC. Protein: CSVWGGSYEQYF.

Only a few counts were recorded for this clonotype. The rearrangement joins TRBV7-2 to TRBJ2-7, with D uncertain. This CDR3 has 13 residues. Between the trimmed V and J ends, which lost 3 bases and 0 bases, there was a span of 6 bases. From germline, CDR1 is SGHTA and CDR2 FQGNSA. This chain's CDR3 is CASSFQNSYEQYF. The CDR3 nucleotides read TGTGCCAGCAGCTTCCAGAACTCCTACGAGCAGTACTTC.

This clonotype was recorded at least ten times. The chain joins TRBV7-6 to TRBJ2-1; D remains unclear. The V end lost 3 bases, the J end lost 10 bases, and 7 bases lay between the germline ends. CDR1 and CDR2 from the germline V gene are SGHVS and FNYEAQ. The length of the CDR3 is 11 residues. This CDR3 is CASSFLGEQFF. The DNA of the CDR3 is TGTGCCAGCAGCTTTCTTGGAGAGCAGTTCTTC.

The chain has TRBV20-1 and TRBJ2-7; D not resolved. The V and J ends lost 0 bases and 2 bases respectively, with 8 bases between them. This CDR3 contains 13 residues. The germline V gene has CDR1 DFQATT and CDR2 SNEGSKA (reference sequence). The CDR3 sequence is CSARDQRAYEQYF. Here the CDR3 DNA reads TGCAGTGCTAGAGATCAACGGGCCTACGAGCAGTACTTC.

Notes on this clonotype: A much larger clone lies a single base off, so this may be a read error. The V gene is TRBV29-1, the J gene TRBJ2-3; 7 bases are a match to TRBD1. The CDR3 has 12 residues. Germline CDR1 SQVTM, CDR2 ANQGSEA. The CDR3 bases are TGCAGCGTTGACGAGGGGACAGATACGCAGTGTTTT. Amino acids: CSVDEGTDTQCF.

In DNA form, the CDR3 reads TGCAGTGCTCGATCGACCAGCAATCAGCCCCAGCATTTT. It yields the protein CSARSTSNQPQHF. V usage is TRBV20-1 and J usage is TRBJ1-5; D unresolved. This CDR3 is 13 amino acids long. V was clipped by 5 bases and J by 1 base, with 9 bases between them. Germline V gene data show CDR1 as DFQATT and CDR2 as SNEGSKA (reference sequence).